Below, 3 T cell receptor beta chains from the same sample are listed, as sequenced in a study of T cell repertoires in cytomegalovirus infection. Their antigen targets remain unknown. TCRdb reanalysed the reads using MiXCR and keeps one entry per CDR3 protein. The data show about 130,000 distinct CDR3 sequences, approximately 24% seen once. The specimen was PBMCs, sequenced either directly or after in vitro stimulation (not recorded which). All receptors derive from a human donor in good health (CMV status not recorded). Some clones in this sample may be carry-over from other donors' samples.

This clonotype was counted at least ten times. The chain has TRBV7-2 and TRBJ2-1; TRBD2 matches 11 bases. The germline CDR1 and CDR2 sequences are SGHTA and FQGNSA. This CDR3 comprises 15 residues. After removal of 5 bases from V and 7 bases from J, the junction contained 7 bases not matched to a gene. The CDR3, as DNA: TGTGCCAGCAGCCTGCTAGCGGGAGGAGGAAATGAGCAGTTCTTC. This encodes CASSLLAGGGNEQFF.

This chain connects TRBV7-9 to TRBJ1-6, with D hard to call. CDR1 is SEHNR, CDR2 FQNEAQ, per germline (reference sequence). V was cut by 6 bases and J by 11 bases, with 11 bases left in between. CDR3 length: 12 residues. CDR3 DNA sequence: TGTGCCAGCAGTCAGATTGGGGCACCCCTCCACTTT. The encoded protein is CASSQIGAPLHF.

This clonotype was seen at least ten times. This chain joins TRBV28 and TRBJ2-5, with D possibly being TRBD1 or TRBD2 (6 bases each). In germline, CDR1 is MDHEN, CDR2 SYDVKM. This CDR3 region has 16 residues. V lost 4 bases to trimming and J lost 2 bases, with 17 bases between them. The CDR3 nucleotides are TGTGCCAGCAGTTCCGAACGGGGGCAGTTTCAAGAGACCCAGTACTTC. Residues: CASSSERGQFQETQYF.